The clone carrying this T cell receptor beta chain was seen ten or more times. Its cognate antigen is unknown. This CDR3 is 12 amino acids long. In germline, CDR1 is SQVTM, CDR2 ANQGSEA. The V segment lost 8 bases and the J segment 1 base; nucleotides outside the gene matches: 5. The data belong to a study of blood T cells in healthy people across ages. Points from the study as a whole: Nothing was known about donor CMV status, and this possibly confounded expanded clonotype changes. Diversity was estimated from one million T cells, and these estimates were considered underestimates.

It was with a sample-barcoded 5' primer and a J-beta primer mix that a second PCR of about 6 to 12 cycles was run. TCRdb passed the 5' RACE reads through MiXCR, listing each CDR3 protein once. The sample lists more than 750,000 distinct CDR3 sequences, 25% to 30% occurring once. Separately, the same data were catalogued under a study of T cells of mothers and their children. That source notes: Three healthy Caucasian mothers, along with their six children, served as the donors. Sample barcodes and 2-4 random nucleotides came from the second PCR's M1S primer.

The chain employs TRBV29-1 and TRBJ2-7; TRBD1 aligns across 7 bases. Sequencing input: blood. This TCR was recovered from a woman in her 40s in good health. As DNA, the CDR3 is TGCAGCCTCATGGGACAGTCCTACGAGCAGTACTTC. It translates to CSLMGQSYEQYF.